Shown below are 9 T cell receptor beta chains from a single sample sequenced in a study of blood T cells in healthy people across ages. Using a J-beta primer mix together with a sample-barcoded 5' primer, a second PCR was run for roughly 6 to 11 cycles. MiXCR was run by TCRdb on the 5' RACE reads, yielding one entry per CDR3 protein. Of hundreds of thousands of distinct CDR3 sequences listed, roughly 31% are singletons. Sequencing was performed on blood. These TCRs come from a woman older than 75 in good health.

The chain combines TRBV27 with TRBJ2-1, with D perhaps TRBD2 (6 bases). V was trimmed by 7 bases and J by 6 bases, leaving 13 bases between them. CDR3 length: 13 amino acids. Germline V lookup: CDR1 MNHEY, CDR2 SMNVEV (reference sequence). The CDR3 nucleotides are TGTGCCAGCAAGACGGGAGTCGGCAATGAGCAGTTCTTC. Translation: CASKTGVGNEQFF.

Regarding this clonotype: It may be a read error: a sequence one base away is much more abundant. V usage is TRBV7-2 and J usage is TRBJ2-7; D possibly uses TRBD1 or TRBD2 (5 bases each). Trimming cost V 0 bases and J 3 bases, with 12 bases left between them. The CDR3 extends over 15 amino acids. Germline CDR1 and CDR2: SGHTA and FQGNSA. The CDR3 protein is CASSLAKGRSYEQYF. In DNA, the CDR3 is TGTGCCAGCAGCTTAGCGAAGGGACGGAGCTACGAGCAGTACTTC.

The table lists this clonotype with many counts. This may arise from a read error, as a much more abundant clone is one base away. This chain connects TRBV13 to TRBJ2-5; 8 bases line up with TRBD2. The germline gives CDR1 PRHDT, CDR2 FYEKMQ (reference sequence). The ends lost 6 bases at V and 11 bases at J; junction bases unmatched: 11. This CDR3 contains 13 residues. The DNA of the CDR3 is TGTGCCAGCAGTACCCGGACTAGCACTGAGCAGTACTTC. Protein product: CASSTRTSTEQYF.

As for this clonotype: One base away lies a much larger clone, so this may be a sequencing read error. This rearrangement joins TRBV4-2 to TRBJ2-7; TRBD2 is a possible D gene (6 bases). The ends were cut back, 3 bases at V and 7 bases at J, with 22 bases in the middle. CDR3 length: 16 amino acids. The germline V gene has CDR1 LGHNA and CDR2 YNFKEQ. The CDR3 protein is CASSQMPGLGVGEQYF. CDR3 nucleotide sequence: TGTGCCAGCAGCCAGATGCCGGGACTTGGAGTGGGTGAGCAGTACTTC.

This clonotype has ten or more counts. V gene TRBV7-9 combines with J gene TRBJ1-6; possible D gene TRBD1, 6 bases. CDR1 and CDR2 from the germline V gene are SEHNR and FQNEAQ (reference sequence). Trimming pared 4 bases from V and 9 bases from J, leaving 13 bases between. The CDR3 is made up of 14 amino acids. CDR3: CASSSTGAGSPLHF. As DNA, the CDR3 is TGTGCCAGCAGCTCGACAGGTGCCGGTTCACCCCTCCACTTT.

This clonotype was recorded at least ten times. The chain links TRBV6-5 to TRBJ2-7, with a weak D call TRBD2 (6 bases). The CDR3 contains 17 residues. Trimming cost V 0 bases and J 5 bases, with 20 bases left between them. Germline V gene sequence: CDR1 MNHEY, CDR2 SVGAGI. CDR3: CASSYSIGRGALDEQYF. The CDR3 nucleotides read TGTGCCAGCAGTTACTCGATCGGGAGAGGGGCCCTCGACGAGCAGTACTTC.

This clonotype was picked up a small number of times. This chain links TRBV5-6 with TRBJ2-1; perhaps TRBD2 as D (6 bases). Trimming pared 0 bases from V and 9 bases from J, leaving 25 bases between. CDR1 SGHDT and CDR2 YYEEEE come from the germline V gene. This CDR3 has 18 residues. CDR3 bases: TGTGCCAGCAGCTTGGTTCAGAATGTGGCGGGGATCGCCCGTGAGCAGTTCTTC. This sequence encodes CASSLVQNVAGIAREQFF.

This clonotype was counted between two and nine times. A much larger clone lies one base from this, so it may be a read error. The chain recombines TRBV5-1 with TRBJ1-1; 8 positions agree with TRBD1. Germline CDR1 is SGHRS and CDR2 is YFSETQ. After removal of 4 bases from V and 4 bases from J, the junction contained 9 bases not matched to a gene. This CDR3 comprises 15 residues. CDR3 DNA sequence: TGCGCCAGCAGCCCCAGTCAGGGGGCAGGCACTGAAGCTTTCTTT. Its translation is CASSPSQGAGTEAFF.

This clonotype was counted ten times or more. The V and J genes are TRBV3-1 and TRBJ2-4; TRBD1 might be the D (7 bases). V lost 4 bases and J lost 6, with 16 bases in between. Per germline, CDR1 LGHDT and CDR2 YNNKEL (reference sequence). CDR3 length: 15 amino acids. CDR3 DNA sequence: TGTGCCAGCAGCCCCCCCAGTCAGGGGGGAAACATTCAGTACTTC. The encoded protein is CASSPPSQGGNIQYF.